This TCR beta chain is drawn from a study of shared clonotypes between healthy human individuals. Study-level results: Clonotype sharing across a few donors was observed for 4% to 6.5% of naive CD4 clonotypes.

Germline values: CDR1 SGHTA, CDR2 FQGTGA. Trimming at V came to 5 bases and at J to 5 bases, leaving 5 bases not matched to a gene. The CDR3 length is 13 residues. A remark on this clone: Antigen: not known. At the DNA level, this CDR3 is encoded by other sequences in the same sample as well.

How the authors handled the data: Filtering was not the same, since immunoSEQ gave junction-only sequences without quality scores. Repertoires were generated with immunoSEQ multiplex PCR, while TCRdb's copy carries only in-frame clones and drops some. D and trimming were read from the DNA, whereas the V and J calls and clone size are those reported in that table. The sample shows around 750,000 clones, about 74% of them seen only once. The sequence was collected from a woman in her 30s in good health. The V and J genes are TRBV7-3 and TRBJ1-1; 7 bases are shared with TRBD1. Sequences were obtained from memory CD4+ T cells sorted from blood. As for subset: CD45RA-negative fraction. The CDR3 sequence is CASSPQGDTEAFF. DNA of the CDR3: TGTGCCAGCAGCCCGCAGGGGGATACTGAAGCTTTCTTT.